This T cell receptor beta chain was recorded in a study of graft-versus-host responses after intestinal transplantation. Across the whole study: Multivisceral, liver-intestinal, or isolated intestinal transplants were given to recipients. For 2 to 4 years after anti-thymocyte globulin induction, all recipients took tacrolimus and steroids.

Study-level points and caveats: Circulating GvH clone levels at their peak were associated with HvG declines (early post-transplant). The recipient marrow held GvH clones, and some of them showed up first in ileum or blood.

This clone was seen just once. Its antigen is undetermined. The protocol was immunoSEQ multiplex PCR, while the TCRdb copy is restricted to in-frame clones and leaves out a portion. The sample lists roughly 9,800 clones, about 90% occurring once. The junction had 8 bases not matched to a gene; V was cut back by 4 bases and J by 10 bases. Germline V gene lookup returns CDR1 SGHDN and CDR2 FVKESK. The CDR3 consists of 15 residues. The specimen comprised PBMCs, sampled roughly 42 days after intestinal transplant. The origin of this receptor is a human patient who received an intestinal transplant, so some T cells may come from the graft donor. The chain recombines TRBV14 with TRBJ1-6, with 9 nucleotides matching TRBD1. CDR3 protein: CASSLLGQGQSPLHF. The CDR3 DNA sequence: TGTGCCAGCAGCCTACTCGGACAGGGGCAATCACCCCTCCACTTT. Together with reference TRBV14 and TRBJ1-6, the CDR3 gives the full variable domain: EAGVTQFPSHSVIEKGQTVTLRCDPISGHDNLYWYRRVMGKEIKFLLHFVKESKQDESGMPNNRFLAERTGGTYSTLKVQPAELEDSGVYFCASSLLGQGQSPLHFGNGTRLTVT.